A selection of T cell receptor beta chains follows, all from one sample in a study of glioma-infiltrating T cells after dendritic cell vaccination. Sequencing used immunoSEQ multiplex PCR; TCRdb keeps in-frame clones, though not all of them. The profile shows approximately 110,000 clones, nearly 90% of them singletons. Material: blood, obtained after dendritic cell vaccination. The origin of the receptors is a human donor with glioblastoma. Each CDR3 is given with its conserved first and last residue. Each record gives: V gene, J gene, CDR3 protein.

TRBV5-4,TRBJ1-1,CASSLDREENTEAFF
TRBV29-1,TRBJ2-7,CSVVLGAREQYF
TRBV7-9,TRBJ1-3,CASSLDRASGNTIYF
TRBV11-2,TRBJ2-3,CASSLVGRGTDTQYF
TRBV19,TRBJ2-2,CASSFLNTGELFF
TRBV27,TRBJ2-7,CASRGQGGYEQYF
TRBV5-1,TRBJ2-7,CASSLGGGSSYEQYF
TRBV15,TRBJ2-3,CATSRPPGTGYTDTQYF
TRBV6-1,TRBJ1-2,CASRAGGFYGYTF
TRBV9,TRBJ2-1,CASSVGGGTYNEQFF
TRBV9,TRBJ2-1,CASSVGVGWGGNEQFF
TRBV19,TRBJ2-1,CASRTGTSGFNEQFF
TRBV4-1,TRBJ1-3,CASSQDGRVAGNTIYF
TRBV5-1,TRBJ2-1,CASSLGALIPGNEQFF
TRBV5-4,TRBJ2-2,CASSLETGFTGELFF
TRBV7-9,TRBJ2-3,CASSLILGQGAASTQYF
TRBV5-6,TRBJ2-5,CASSDGTEETQYF
TRBV7-2,TRBJ2-7,CASTFTSGPYEQYF
TRBV6-1,TRBJ2-5,CASSPTSAQETQYF
TRBV19,TRBJ1-1,CASSAEGQPEAFF
TRBV5-5,TRBJ2-5,CASSLVATQYF
TRBV27,TRBJ2-7,CASSASGGAYEQYF
TRBV7-3,TRBJ2-3,CASRGARADTQYF
TRBV30,TRBJ2-1,CAWKRLAGKHNEQFF